The source of this T cell receptor beta chain is a study of T cell clonotyping in hematopoietic cell transplantation. Overall study results and limits: CD4 and CD8 repertoire contributions could not be separated without sorting. Recipient TCR diversity dropped after transplant; expanded clonotypes rose from day 30 to 180.

Time point: recipient sample about 28 days before transplant, after cytoreduction. CDR3 length: 17 residues. V shed 5 bases, J shed 7 bases, and the junction held 18 bases outside the gene matches. Germline V CDR1 and CDR2: SGHRS, YFSETQ. Sequencing was performed with immunoSEQ multiplex PCR; in TCRdb, only in-frame clones are kept and a portion is missing. Of roughly 9,800 clones in the sample, more than 75% were seen once. Comments on this clone: Its antigen is still unknown.

The chain employs TRBV5-1 and TRBJ2-1; 7 bases agree with TRBD1. The receptor's source is a woman aged 45-65 years with chronic myeloid leukemia. Some clones in this sample may be carry-over from other donors' samples. This sample comprised peripheral blood mononuclear cells, obtained before stem cell transplant. The CDR3 sequence: CASRLSPGIIRGNEQFF. Written as DNA, the CDR3 is TGCGCCAGCAGGCTCTCGCCAGGGATCATCAGGGGGAATGAGCAGTTCTTC. Together with reference TRBV5-1 and TRBJ2-1, the CDR3 gives the full variable domain: KAGVTQTPRYLIKTRGQQVTLSCSPISGHRSVSWYQQTPGQGLQFLFEYFSETQRNKGNFPGRFSGRQFSNSRSEMNVSTLELGDSALYLCASRLSPGIIRGNEQFFGPGTRLTVL.